The 27 T cell receptor beta chains given below trace back to one sample, sequenced in a study of T cell responses to AZD1222 COVID-19 vaccine. Produced via immunoSEQ multiplex PCR; TCRdb's table is partial and in-frame only. The repertoire includes around 220,000 clones, around 94% of them detected once, and around 1.5% sits in the top ten. The specimen comprised peripheral blood, sampled 28 days after the second dose of the MenACWY control vaccine. These receptors originate from an adult who received the MenACWY meningococcal vaccine as a control.

The rearrangement links TRBV3-1 (or the pseudogene TRBV3-2) to TRBJ1-3; the D is unclear. Germline CDR1 is LGHDT and CDR2 is YNNKEL (reference sequence). V lost 2 bases, J lost 0 bases, and 8 bases lay in between. The CDR3 runs 15 residues. CDR3 in amino acids: CASSQSTYSGNTIYF. The CDR3 DNA sequence: TGTGCCAGCAGCCAATCAACTTACTCTGGAAACACCATATATTTT.

The V call is TRBV3-1 (or the pseudogene TRBV3-2), the J call TRBJ2-7; 12 nucleotides agree with TRBD1. The germline gives CDR1 LGHDT, CDR2 YNNKEL (reference sequence). J gave up 3 bases and V 3 bases, and 3 bases lay outside the gene matches. The CDR3 consists of 15 residues. In DNA, the CDR3 is TGTGCCAGCAGCCAGAGGGACAGGGGGCTCTACGAGCAGTACTTC. This sequence encodes CASSQRDRGLYEQYF.

The gene calls are TRBV10-3 and TRBJ2-7; 7 nucleotides match TRBD1. V trimming: 2 bases; J trimming: 3 bases; junction bases outside the gene matches: 4. In germline, CDR1 is ENHRY, CDR2 SYGVKD. The CDR3 has 14 amino acids. CDR3 coding DNA: TGTGCCATCAGTGAGGGACAGGTCGGCTACGAGCAGTACTTC. It specifies CAISEGQVGYEQYF.

This chain links TRBV7-2 with TRBJ2-7; TRBD2 aligns across 13 bases. Germline trimming cut 5 bases from V and 7 bases from J; bases unmatched to any gene: 5. Per the germline V gene, CDR1 is SGHTA and CDR2 is FQGNSA. This CDR3 comprises 14 residues. The CDR3 DNA reads TGTGCCAGCAGCCATACTAGCGGGAGGGCGGAGCAGTACTTC. Protein product: CASSHTSGRAEQYF.

The chain combines TRBV28 with TRBJ2-7, with D tentatively TRBD1 or TRBD2 (5 bases each). V lost 5 bases to trimming and J lost 2 bases, with 13 bases between them. Germline CDR1 and CDR2: MDHEN and SYDVKM. This CDR3 region has 14 residues. The CDR3 spells CASSTGARAYEQYF. Written as DNA, the CDR3 is TGTGCCAGCAGTACCGGGGCTCGAGCCTACGAGCAGTACTTC.

This chain connects TRBV7-9 to TRBJ2-5, with D tentatively TRBD1 (6 bases). The CDR3 spans 15 residues. Germline lookup yields CDR1 SEHNR and CDR2 FQNEAQ (reference sequence). V was shortened by 0 bases and J by 4 bases, with 12 bases between the two germline ends. The CDR3 DNA reads as TGTGCCAGCAGCTTAGCTCTGGGGGCTGTAGAGACCCAGTACTTC. It specifies CASSLALGAVETQYF.

The V gene is TRBV3-1 (or the pseudogene TRBV3-2), the J gene TRBJ1-4; D is uncertain. Trimming cost V 2 bases and J 13 bases, with 14 bases left between them. CDR1 and CDR2 from the germline V gene are LGHDT and YNNKEL (reference sequence). The CDR3 runs 13 residues. The CDR3 here is CASSQRLRPRLFF. CDR3 nucleotides: TGTGCCAGCAGCCAAAGGTTGAGGCCGAGACTGTTTTTT.

The rearrangement uses TRBV20-1 and TRBJ2-7; D gene unclear. V lost 6 bases to trimming and J lost 1 base, with 7 bases between them. The CDR3 consists of 11 residues. Germline V gene sequence: CDR1 DFQATT, CDR2 SNEGSKA (reference sequence). CDR3 DNA: TGCAGTGCGGACGTATCCTACGAGCAGTACTTC. It is translated as CSADVSYEQYF.

As DNA, the CDR3 is TGTGCCAGCAGGGGGACAGAATATGGCTACACCTTC. It is translated as CASRGTEYGYTF. This chain uses TRBV6-5 with TRBJ1-2; 7 positions match TRBD1. Germline CDR1 reads MNHEY; CDR2 reads SVGAGI. CDR3 length: 12 residues. With V trimmed by 6 bases and J by 5 bases, 3 bases remained unmatched.

The gene calls are TRBV18 and TRBJ2-1; 9 bases are a match to TRBD2. This CDR3 comprises 15 residues. Losses at the gene ends were 5 bases for V and 3 bases for J; bases not matched to a gene: 5. Germline values: CDR1 KGHSH, CDR2 LQKENI. CDR3 in DNA: TGTGCCAGCTCATCAGGGACTAGCAGCTACAATGAGCAGTTCTTC. Protein product: CASSSGTSSYNEQFF.

The chain uses TRBV27 and TRBJ2-7; no firm D call. Trimming took 0 bases from V and 6 from J, leaving 6 bases between them. This CDR3 is built from 12 residues. CDR1 and CDR2 from the germline V gene are MNHEY and SMNVEV (reference sequence). CDR3 sequence: CASSLSKGEQYF. The CDR3 DNA follows: TGTGCCAGCAGTTTATCGAAGGGCGAGCAGTACTTC.

The chain couples TRBV19 to TRBJ1-4, with 7 bases that match TRBD1. This CDR3 contains 16 residues. Germline assignment: CDR1 LNHDA and CDR2 SQIVND (reference sequence). Unmatched junction bases numbered 10, after V lost 5 bases and J lost 4 bases. Here the CDR3 DNA reads TGTGCCAGTAGTCTCAATTTCAGGGGGAGTAATGAAAAACTGTTTTTT. Protein: CASSLNFRGSNEKLFF. Variable domain in full (rest from reference TRBV19 and TRBJ1-4): DGGITQSPKYLFRKEGQNVTLSCEQNLNHDAMYWYRQDPGQGLRLIYYSQIVNDFQKGDIAEGYSVSREKKESFPLTVTSAQKNPTAFYLCASSLNFRGSNEKLFFGSGTQLSVL.

Note on this clone: A junction end diverges from the germline sequence, so it may reflect a read error. The chain couples TRBV30 to TRBJ2-5; 8 nucleotides line up with TRBD2. Per the germline V gene, CDR1 is GTSNPN and CDR2 is SVGIG (reference sequence). This CDR3 is 15 amino acids long. CDR3 loop: CAWSVRSGRREAQYF. CDR3 DNA: TGTGCCTGGAGTGTACGGAGCGGGAGAAGAGAGGCCCAGTACTTC.

The chain combines TRBV21-1 with TRBJ1-5. TRBV21-1 is termed a pseudogene. CDR3 size: 14 residues. CDR3 bases: TGTGCCAGCAGCAACTGGGATAGCAATCAGCCCCAGCATTTT. Amino acids: CASSNWDSNQPQHF.

The chain combines TRBV6-5 with TRBJ1-5, with TRBD1 as a possible D gene (6 bases). The CDR3 covers 15 residues. Germline CDR1 and CDR2: MNHEY and SVGAGI. The V end lost 7 bases, the J end lost 3 bases, and 16 bases lay between the germline ends. The CDR3 sequence: CASNSLQGSNQPQHF. CDR3 sequence (DNA): TGTGCCAGCAACAGTCTACAGGGATCCAATCAGCCCCAGCATTTT.

The chain combines TRBV4-2 with TRBJ1-4; TRBD1 agrees at 7 bases. V shed 0 bases, J shed 5 bases, and the junction held 6 bases outside the gene matches. The CDR3 consists of 16 residues. The V gene's germline CDR1 is LGHNA and CDR2 YNFKEQ. The CDR3: CASSQEAGQSNEKLFF. CDR3 coding DNA: TGTGCCAGCAGCCAAGAGGCGGGACAGAGCAATGAAAAACTGTTTTTT.

Only one count was recorded for this clone. This rearrangement joins TRBV29-1 to TRBJ2-7, with D possibly called TRBD1 or TRBD2 (5 bases each). CDR1 SQVTM and CDR2 ANQGSEA come from the germline V gene. V was cut by 3 bases and J by 5 bases, with 11 bases left in between. This CDR3 contains 12 residues. CDR3 coding DNA: TGCAGCGTTGACCAGGGACGGGACGAGCAGTACTTC. This encodes CSVDQGRDEQYF.

CDR3 DNA sequence: TGTGCCTGGAGGGGACAGGGACCGATTCAGTACTTC. Translation: CAWRGQGPIQYF. The V gene is TRBV30, the J gene TRBJ2-4, with 9 bases that match TRBD1. This CDR3 comprises 12 residues. Trimming removed 3 bases from V and 10 bases from J; junction bases left unmatched: 4. The germline CDR1 and CDR2 sequences are GTSNPN and SVGIG (reference sequence). Full variable domain (rest looked up from reference TRBV30 and TRBJ2-4): SQTIHQWPATLVQPVGSPLSLECTVEGTSNPNLYWYRQAAGRGLQLLFYSVGIGQISSEVPQNLSASRPQDRQFILSSKKLLLSDSGFYLCAWRGQGPIQYFGAGTRLSVL.

This clone was observed a few times. The chain uses TRBV21-1 and TRBJ2-7; the listed D gene, TRBD2, was not tested against the DNA. TRBV21-1 has pseudogene status. The CDR3 is 16 residues long. The CDR3 sequence is CASSGFSGGSSYEQYF. The CDR3 DNA follows: TGTGCCAGCAGCGGATTTTCGGGGGGGAGTTCCTACGAGCAGTACTTC.

The J gene is TRBJ2-7, the V gene TRBV7-9, with a weak D call TRBD1 (5 bases). CDR1 and CDR2 from the germline V gene are SEHNR and FQNEAQ (reference sequence). This CDR3 has 11 residues. Trimming cost V 8 bases and J 3 bases, with 8 bases left between them. CDR3 DNA: TGTGCCAGCGGAACAGGCTACGAGCAGTACTTC. This codes for CASGTGYEQYF.

V usage is TRBV28 and J usage is TRBJ2-3, with 9 bases identical to TRBD2. The germline V gene has CDR1 MDHEN and CDR2 SYDVKM. J lost 0 bases, V lost 6 bases, and 16 bases had no gene match. This CDR3 comprises 19 residues. CDR3 DNA: TGTGCCAGCAGACTCCCTATAGCGGGAGTAACCCCGAGCACAGATACGCAGTATTTT. Protein sequence: CASRLPIAGVTPSTDTQYF.

Here the CDR3 reads CASSSPDREGGETQYF. The DNA of the CDR3 is TGTGCCAGCAGCTCCCCGGACAGGGAAGGCGGAGAGACCCAGTACTTC. The chain joins TRBV7-3 to TRBJ2-5; TRBD1 agrees at 8 bases. The germline V gene has CDR1 SGHTA and CDR2 FQGTGA. V was pared by 4 bases and J by 4 bases, with 11 bases of the junction left unmatched. The CDR3 consists of 16 residues.

The chain links TRBV30 to TRBJ2-7; D is uncertain. This CDR3 contains 12 residues. Trimming pared 0 bases from V and 5 bases from J, leaving 8 bases between. The germline gives CDR1 GTSNPN, CDR2 SVGIG (reference sequence). Here the CDR3 reads CAWSVGPDEQYF. The CDR3 bases are TGTGCCTGGAGTGTTGGTCCGGACGAGCAGTACTTC.

The chain is built from TRBV5-1 and TRBJ1-6, with D hard to call. The V end was cut by 7 bases, the J end by 5 bases, with 19 bases between. Germline lookup yields CDR1 SGHRS and CDR2 YFSETQ. The CDR3 consists of 16 residues. CDR3 loop: CASSRGRLDDNSPLHF. CDR3 DNA: TGCGCCAGCTCCCGCGGCCGTCTCGACGATAATTCACCCCTCCACTTT.

The genes are TRBV6-5 and TRBJ1-5, with D possibly TRBD1 on 5 matching bases. Looked up from germline, CDR1 is MNHEY and CDR2 is SVGAGI. The V end was cut by 6 bases, the J end by 7 bases, with 13 bases between. This CDR3 contains 13 residues. The CDR3 DNA sequence: TGTGCCAGCAGCTCGGACACGGTCCAGCCCCAGCATTTT. Translating it yields CASSSDTVQPQHF.

The chain links TRBV13 to TRBJ2-2; 10 nucleotides line up with TRBD2. Germline trimming cut 1 base from V and 0 bases from J; bases unmatched to any gene: 5. CDR1 PRHDT and CDR2 FYEKMQ come from the germline V gene (reference sequence). The CDR3 runs to 18 residues. CDR3 DNA sequence: TGTGCCAGCAGCTTAGAAGCGGGGGGGCAACCGAACACCGGGGAGCTGTTTTTT. It is translated as CASSLEAGGQPNTGELFF.

Remarks on this clone: The sample contains more than one DNA sequence encoding this CDR3. The rearrangement links TRBV6-5 to TRBJ2-1; D might be TRBD1 (6 bases). This CDR3 region has 15 residues. The germline gives CDR1 MNHEY, CDR2 SVGAGI. Trimming stripped 8 bases from V and 0 bases from J, with 14 bases between. The CDR3 sequence: CASRETGSSYNEQFF. In DNA, the CDR3 is TGTGCCAGCCGAGAAACAGGGAGCTCCTACAATGAGCAGTTCTTC.